The entry that follows covers one T cell receptor (beta chain) sequence. This sample is drawn from a study of CD8+ T cells in alopecia areata. Reverse transcription of extracted RNA yielded cDNA, which provided the sequencing template. Using immunoSEQ multiplex PCR, the repertoire was profiled, and TCRdb retains in-frame clones only, with some absent. In the table there are some 99,000 clones, around two fifths of which are singletons. Trimming stripped 6 bases from V and 6 bases from J, with 23 bases between. The germline CDR1 and CDR2 sequences are SGHTA and FQGNSA. CDR3 length: 16 amino acids. This chain links TRBV7-2 with TRBJ2-5; D is perhaps TRBD2 (6 bases). Sample: CD4+ T cells sorted from blood. This receptor was identified in a human donor with alopecia areata. The CDR3 loop is CASRSNSGQAGQTQYF. As DNA, the CDR3 is TGTGCCAGCAGGTCTAACAGCGGTCAGGCGGGGCAGACCCAGTACTTC. Variable domain in full (rest from reference TRBV7-2 and TRBJ2-5): GAGVSQSPSNKVTEKGKDVELRCDPISGHTALYWYRQSLGQGLEFLIYFQGNSAPDKSGLPSDRFSAERTGGSVSTLTIQRTQQEDSAVYLCASRSNSGQAGQTQYFGPGTRLLVL.